This T cell receptor beta chain was observed in a study of blood T cell repertoires in COVID-19. The overall study: Material from acute and convalescent COVID-19 was sourced from the United States, Italy and Spain.

This CDR3 comprises 15 residues. The germline V gene has CDR1 MGHRA and CDR2 YSYEKL. V lost 0 bases and J lost 3, with 11 bases in between. Libraries were prepared by immunoSEQ multiplex PCR; TCRdb keeps only in-frame clonotypes and omits some of them. The repertoire includes around 46,000 clones, approximately 90% of them detected once, and about 5% sits in the top ten. The specimen sequenced was peripheral blood. The rearrangement links TRBV4-1 to TRBJ1-1; D is undetermined. This receptor was taken from a man between 40 and 49 years old with active COVID-19. CDR3 sequence (DNA): TGCGCCAGCAGCCAAGATCCAAACTCGGACACTGAAGCTTTCTTT. This codes for CASSQDPNSDTEAFF.